This passage covers 32 T cell receptor beta chains from one sample sequenced in a study of cytomegalovirus exposure and HLA in healthy donors. Produced via immunoSEQ multiplex PCR; TCRdb's table is partial and in-frame only. The sample contains over 100,000 clones, about 88% of which appear only once. Sample: PBMCs. These receptor sequences come from a woman aged 18-29 years in good health and CMV-seronegative.

The rearrangement links TRBV27 to TRBJ2-5; 7 bases align to TRBD1. CDR1 is MNHEY, CDR2 SMNVEV, per germline (reference sequence). CDR3 size: 13 residues. V lost 10 bases and J lost 5; bases outside the gene matches: 10. The CDR3 spells CAIGTARGETQYF. CDR3 in DNA: TGTGCCATCGGGACAGCCCGAGGGGAGACCCAGTACTTC.

The V gene is TRBV5-1, the J gene TRBJ1-2; weak D call: TRBD1 (5 bases). The CDR3 loop spans 13 amino acids. V shed 4 bases and J shed 4 bases, with 11 bases lying between them. CDR1 and CDR2 (germline): SGHRS, YFSETQ. The CDR3 sequence: CASSTDGGYGYTF. For the CDR3, the DNA is TGCGCCAGCAGCACCGACGGGGGCTATGGCTACACCTTC.

The sample holds one count of this clone. V gene TRBV28 combines with J gene TRBJ1-1, with D unresolved. Germline V gives CDR1 MDHEN, CDR2 SYDVKM. The CDR3 has 15 residues. The ends were cut back, 5 bases at V and 1 base at J, with 14 bases in the middle. The DNA of the CDR3 is TGTGCCAGCAGTAACAAGGCCCGGAGGAACACTGAAGCTTTCTTT. This sequence encodes CASSNKARRNTEAFF. The full variable domain, with the rest looked up from reference TRBV28 and TRBJ1-1, is DVKVTQSSRYLVKRTGEKVFLECVQDMDHENMFWYRQDPGLGLRLIYFSYDVKMKEKGDIPEGYSVSREKKERFSLILESASTNQTSMYLCASSNKARRNTEAFFGQGTRLTVV.

The CDR3 coding sequence is TGCAGCGTTGCGGAGGGGTCAGAGACCCAGTACTTC. This translates into CSVAEGSETQYF. The chain recombines TRBV29-1 with TRBJ2-5; D might be TRBD2 (6 bases). This CDR3 contains 12 residues. Germline V lookup: CDR1 SQVTM, CDR2 ANQGSEA. The V and J ends lost 4 bases and 4 bases respectively, with 10 bases between them. The whole variable domain, filled in from reference TRBV29-1 and TRBJ2-5, reads SAVISQKPSRDICQRGTSLTIQCQVDSQVTMMFWYRQQPGQSLTLIATANQGSEATYESGFVIDKFPISRPNLTFSTLTVSNMSPEDSSIYLCSVAEGSETQYFGPGTRLLVL.

The rearrangement links TRBV6-1 to TRBJ2-7; weak D call: TRBD2 (6 bases). Trimming cost V 3 bases and J 7 bases, with 13 bases left between them. The germline CDR1 and CDR2 sequences are MNHNS and SASEGT. The length of the CDR3 is 13 residues. CDR3 loop: CASSETGGEEQYF. Here the CDR3 DNA reads TGTGCCAGCAGTGAGACCGGGGGTGAAGAGCAGTACTTC.

The chain combines TRBV19 with TRBJ1-2, with TRBD1 as a possible D gene (5 bases). Germline lookup yields CDR1 LNHDA and CDR2 SQIVND (reference sequence). V was clipped by 1 base and J by 3 bases, with 9 bases between them. The length of the CDR3 is 14 residues. The CDR3 DNA reads as TGTGCCAGTAGTATAGGGTGGGACTACTATGGCTACACCTTC. This encodes CASSIGWDYYGYTF.

This chain uses TRBV9 with TRBJ2-5; TRBD1 is a possible D gene (5 bases). The germline V gene has CDR1 SGDLS and CDR2 YYNGEE. Trimming shortened V by 1 base and J by 5 bases, and 9 bases separated the two germline ends. The CDR3 spans 13 residues. The CDR3 protein is CASSVQPGETQYF. In nucleotides, the CDR3 is TGTGCCAGCAGCGTACAACCAGGGGAGACCCAGTACTTC.

The J gene is TRBJ2-2, the V gene TRBV18; TRBD2 might be the D (5 bases). The germline V and J ends were trimmed by 3 bases and 4 bases, with 15 bases remaining between them. The germline gives CDR1 KGHSH, CDR2 LQKENI. This CDR3 region has 16 residues. As DNA, the CDR3 is TGTGCCAGCTCACCGACAACTAGGAGATCCACCGGGGAGCTGTTTTTT. Its protein product is CASSPTTRRSTGELFF.

V and J are TRBV11-3 and TRBJ2-7; the D gene is possibly TRBD2 (5 bases). The CDR3 covers 14 residues. Germline V CDR1 and CDR2: SGHNT, YENEEA. V gave up 1 base and J gave up 4 bases, with 11 bases separating them. The CDR3 DNA reads as TGTGCCAGCAGCTTAGCCGGATCGGGATACGAGCAGTACTTC. Its protein is CASSLAGSGYEQYF. The variable domain in full, completed from reference TRBV11-3 and TRBJ2-7, reads EAGVVQSPRYKIIEKKQPVAFWCNPISGHNTLYWYLQNLGQGPELLIRYENEEAVDDSQLPKDRFSAERLKGVDSTLKIQPAELGDSAVYLCASSLAGSGYEQYFGPGTRLTVT.

J is TRBJ2-1 and V is TRBV30, with D possibly TRBD1 on 6 matching bases. V lost 5 bases and J lost 4, with 9 bases in between. The CDR3 extends over 12 amino acids. Germline loops: CDR1 GTSNPN, CDR2 SVGIG (reference sequence). DNA for the CDR3: TGTGCCTGGCGGGGACATTACAATGAGCAGTTCTTC. Its protein product is CAWRGHYNEQFF.

The chain is built from TRBV15 and TRBJ2-5; a possible D gene is TRBD1 (6 bases). This CDR3 spans 17 amino acids. CDR1 is LNHNV, CDR2 YYDKDF, per germline (reference sequence). The V end was cut by 5 bases, the J end by 0 bases, with 19 bases between. The CDR3 region is CATSSPPGVPYQETQYF. The CDR3 DNA sequence: TGTGCCACCAGCTCCCCGCCAGGGGTCCCGTACCAAGAGACCCAGTACTTC. Full variable domain (remainder filled in from reference TRBV15 and TRBJ2-5): DAMVIQNPRYQVTQFGKPVTLSCSQTLNHNVMYWYQQKSSQAPKLLFHYYDKDFNNEADTPDNFQSRRPNTSFCFLDIRSPGLGDTAMYLCATSSPPGVPYQETQYFGPGTRLLVL.

The CDR3, as DNA: TGTGCCTGGAGTGCAGTAGGGGGTATCGTGTTTTTT. It specifies CAWSAVGGIVFF. The V and J genes are TRBV30 and TRBJ1-4, with D possibly TRBD1 on 6 matching bases. Trimming cost V 1 base and J 15 bases, with 15 bases left between them. The germline V gene has CDR1 GTSNPN and CDR2 SVGIG (reference sequence). This CDR3 has 12 amino acids.

The chain employs TRBV18 and TRBJ2-7; weak D call: TRBD2 (5 bases). The CDR3 sequence is 13 residues long. Germline loops: CDR1 KGHSH, CDR2 LQKENI. Trimming left V 6 bases short and J 5 bases short, with 14 bases between. CDR3 bases: TGTGCCAGCTCCCGACCCCCCGGGAACGAGCAGTACTTC. Its protein is CASSRPPGNEQYF.

This chain connects TRBV5-1 to TRBJ1-1; D possibly corresponds to TRBD1 (6 bases). The CDR3 totals 15 residues. Germline loops: CDR1 SGHRS, CDR2 YFSETQ. Trimming stripped 4 bases from V and 4 bases from J, with 17 bases between. In DNA form, the CDR3 reads TGCGCCAGCAGCACCAACCCCGCGGGGGCCACTGAAGCTTTCTTT. Translation gives CASSTNPAGATEAFF.

V is TRBV11-2 and J is TRBJ1-2, with a weak D call TRBD1 (5 bases). Between the trimmed V and J ends, which lost 3 bases and 6 bases, there was a span of 14 bases. Germline V gene sequence: CDR1 SGHAT, CDR2 FQNNGV. The CDR3 is made up of 14 amino acids. The CDR3 region has the DNA TGTGCCAGCAGCTTGTATTCGCTAGGGGATGGCTACACCTTC. As protein: CASSLYSLGDGYTF.

The CDR3 DNA is TGTGCCAGCAGTTTATCGATTGAAGCGGAGAGCTCCTACAATGAGCAGTTCTTC. This encodes CASSLSIEAESSYNEQFF. V is TRBV27 and J is TRBJ2-1; TRBD2 might be the D (5 bases). Germline values: CDR1 MNHEY, CDR2 SMNVEV (reference sequence). V was shortened by 0 bases and J by 0 bases, with 15 bases between the two germline ends. The CDR3 runs 18 residues.

In regard to this clone: At one boundary the junction diverges from the germline segment, which might be a read error. J is TRBJ1-1 and V is TRBV7-2; tentatively, D is TRBD1 (5 bases). CDR1 and CDR2 from the germline V gene are SGHTA and FQGNSA. This CDR3 is 12 amino acids long. The chain's CDR3 is CASSLMGQGFSF. The CDR3 DNA sequence: TGTGCCAGCAGTCTTATGGGGCAGGGTTTTAGCTTT.

V is TRBV10-3 and J is TRBJ2-1; 7 bases are a match to TRBD1. Germline trimming cut 5 bases from V and 4 bases from J; bases unmatched to any gene: 5. The CDR3 totals 14 residues. Germline CDR1 ENHRY, CDR2 SYGVKD. CDR3 residues: CAISPGQTYNEQFF. The CDR3 DNA is TGTGCCATCAGTCCGGGACAGACATACAATGAGCAGTTCTTC.

CDR3 DNA sequence: TGTGCCAGCAGTTACTCGATTCCCCGGGATCACACTGAAGCTTTCTTT. This translates into CASSYSIPRDHTEAFF. This chain joins TRBV6-5 and TRBJ1-1; no definite D call. The germline V and J ends were trimmed by 0 bases and 3 bases, with 14 bases remaining between them. CDR1 is MNHEY, CDR2 SVGAGI, per germline. This CDR3 contains 16 residues.

The genes are TRBV7-3 and TRBJ2-2, with 10 positions matching TRBD2. V trimming: 1 base; J trimming: 3 bases; junction bases outside the gene matches: 5. This CDR3 comprises 17 residues. CDR1 and CDR2 from the germline V gene are SGHTA and FQGTGA. The CDR3: CASSLSGAGGYTGELFF. In DNA form, the CDR3 reads TGTGCCAGCAGCTTAAGTGGAGCGGGAGGGTACACCGGGGAGCTGTTTTTT. The whole variable domain, remainder taken from reference TRBV7-3 and TRBJ2-2, is GAGVSQTPSNKVTEKGKYVELRCDPISGHTALYWYRQSLGQGPEFLIYFQGTGAADDSGLPNDRFFAVRPEGSVSTLKIQRTERGDSAVYLCASSLSGAGGYTGELFFGEGSRLTVL.

V usage is TRBV27 and J usage is TRBJ2-4; D unresolved. The CDR3 is made up of 16 amino acids. Between the trimmed V and J ends, which lost 1 base and 0 bases, there was a span of 10 bases. Germline CDR1 reads MNHEY; CDR2 reads SMNVEV (reference sequence). CDR3 protein: CASSLFGALAKNIQYF. CDR3 in DNA: TGTGCCAGCAGTTTATTTGGAGCTCTAGCCAAAAACATTCAGTACTTC.

The chain carries TRBV9 and TRBJ2-3, with a possible D match to TRBD2 (6 bases). The germline gives CDR1 SGDLS, CDR2 YYNGEE. The germline V and J ends were trimmed by 0 bases and 2 bases, with 13 bases remaining between them. The CDR3 runs to 16 residues. The CDR3 DNA follows: TGTGCCAGCAGCGTAGGTCCGGAGGGAGACACAGATACGCAGTATTTT. It specifies CASSVGPEGDTDTQYF.

Only one count was recorded for this clone. The J gene is TRBJ1-1, the V gene TRBV13; no reliable D call. The CDR3 is 15 residues long. V was shortened by 7 bases and J by 3 bases, with 18 bases between the two germline ends. Germline V gives CDR1 PRHDT, CDR2 FYEKMQ (reference sequence). The DNA for the CDR3 is TGTGCCAGCACCCCCGGGAGACCGGACTACACTGAAGCTTTCTTT. Translation gives CASTPGRPDYTEAFF.

The chain couples TRBV18 to TRBJ1-1; D is unclear. V shed 2 bases and J shed 6 bases, with 7 bases lying between them. Germline V gives CDR1 KGHSH, CDR2 LQKENI. The CDR3 is 12 residues long. The CDR3 reads CASSPSSAEAFF. The DNA of the CDR3 is TGTGCCAGCTCACCAAGTTCGGCTGAAGCTTTCTTT.

V and J are TRBV19 and TRBJ2-7; 7 nucleotides align to TRBD1. The CDR3 is 16 amino acids. The V segment lost 5 bases and the J segment 0 bases; nucleotides outside the gene matches: 10. Looked up from germline, CDR1 is LNHDA and CDR2 is SQIVND (reference sequence). The CDR3 region has the DNA TGTGCCAGTAGTCGGGGACAGAGCGCTACCTCCTACGAGCAGTACTTC. Its translation is CASSRGQSATSYEQYF.

V usage is TRBV4-2 and J usage is TRBJ2-7, with D unresolved. CDR3 length: 17 residues. The ends were cut back, 1 base at V and 3 bases at J, with 19 bases in the middle. The germline gives CDR1 LGHNA, CDR2 YNFKEQ. CDR3 in amino acids: CASSQGFGMRPYYEQYF. In nucleotides, the CDR3 is TGTGCCAGCAGCCAAGGGTTTGGCATGCGGCCTTACTACGAGCAGTACTTC.

On this clone: The junction departs from the called germline gene at one end, perhaps through a read error. This chain uses TRBV27 with TRBJ2-2, with a tentative D call TRBD2 (6 bases). Germline V CDR1 and CDR2: MNHEY, SMNVEV (reference sequence). This CDR3 region has 13 residues. The CDR3 spells CASLGRNAGELFF. CDR3 bases: TGTGCCAGCCTAGGGAGGAACGCCGGGGAGCTGTTTTTT.

This chain connects TRBV20-1 to TRBJ2-5; D is ambiguous. Germline lookup yields CDR1 DFQATT and CDR2 SNEGSKA (reference sequence). CDR3 length: 11 residues. The V and J ends lost 3 bases and 5 bases respectively, with 7 bases between them. The CDR3, as DNA: TGCAGTGCTAGTATCCGGGAGACCCAGTACTTC. This sequence encodes CSASIRETQYF.

The V and J genes are TRBV27 and TRBJ1-5, with unresolved D. The CDR3 runs to 15 residues. Trimming took off 2 bases at V and 0 bases at J, with 8 bases between the two ends. Germline V CDR1 and CDR2: MNHEY, SMNVEV (reference sequence). The CDR3 protein is CASSLARLSNQPQHF. CDR3 DNA: TGTGCCAGCAGTTTAGCAAGACTTAGCAATCAGCCCCAGCATTTT.

A single count supports this clone. The chain recombines TRBV6-1 with TRBJ1-3; D gene unclear. The CDR3 covers 15 residues. CDR1 MNHNS and CDR2 SASEGT come from the germline V gene. V lost 5 bases to trimming and J lost 5 bases, with 16 bases between them. The CDR3 spells CASSFMADNRNTIYF. For the CDR3, the DNA is TGTGCCAGCAGTTTTATGGCAGATAATAGAAACACCATATATTTT.

The J gene is TRBJ2-7, the V gene TRBV28; 7 bases fit TRBD1. Germline V gives CDR1 MDHEN, CDR2 SYDVKM. The CDR3 contains 14 residues. The V gene end was trimmed by 4 bases and the J gene end by 7 bases; junction bases not matched to a gene: 10. The CDR3 is CASSSGQAGGEQYF. CDR3 sequence (DNA): TGTGCCAGCAGTTCTGGACAGGCTGGGGGAGAGCAGTACTTC.

V gene TRBV29-1 combines with J gene TRBJ2-3; maybe TRBD1 (5 bases). V was trimmed by 6 bases and J by 4 bases, leaving 14 bases between them. The germline V gene encodes CDR1 SQVTM and CDR2 ANQGSEA. The CDR3 spans 13 residues. The chain's CDR3 is CSVSGLKADTQYF. DNA of the CDR3: TGCAGCGTGTCAGGGTTGAAGGCAGATACGCAGTATTTT.